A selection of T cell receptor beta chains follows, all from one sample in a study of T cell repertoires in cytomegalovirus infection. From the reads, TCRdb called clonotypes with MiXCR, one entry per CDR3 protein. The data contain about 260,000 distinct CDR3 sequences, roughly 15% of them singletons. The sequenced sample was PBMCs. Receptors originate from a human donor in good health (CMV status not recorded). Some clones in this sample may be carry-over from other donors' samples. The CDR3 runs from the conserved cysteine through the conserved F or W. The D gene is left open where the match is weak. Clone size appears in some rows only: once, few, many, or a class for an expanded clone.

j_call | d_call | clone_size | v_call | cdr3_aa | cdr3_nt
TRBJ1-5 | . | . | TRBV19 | CASSIAFWNQPQHF | TGTGCCAGTAGTATCGCGTTCTGGAATCAGCCCCAGCATTTT
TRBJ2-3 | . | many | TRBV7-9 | CASSLGSADTQYF | TGTGCCAGCAGCCTGGGCTCCGCAGATACGCAGTATTTT
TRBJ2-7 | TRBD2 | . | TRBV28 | CASGTSGRTLEQYF | TGTGCCAGCGGGACTAGCGGGAGAACTCTCGAGCAGTACTTC
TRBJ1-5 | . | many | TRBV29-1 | CSVVDGNQPQHF | TGCAGCGTTGTGGACGGAAATCAGCCCCAGCATTTT
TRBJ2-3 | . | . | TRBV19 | CASGNLGADTQYF | TGTGCCAGTGGCAATCTGGGGGCAGATACGCAGTATTTT
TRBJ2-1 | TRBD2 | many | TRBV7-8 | CASSSSRLAGGRNEQFF | TGTGCCAGCAGCTCTAGCCGACTAGCGGGAGGTCGAAATGAGCAGTTCTTC
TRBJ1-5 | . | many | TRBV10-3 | CAISQGPRQPQHF | TGTGCCATCAGTCAGGGGCCCAGGCAGCCCCAGCATTTT
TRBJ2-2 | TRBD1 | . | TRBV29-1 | CSGRTGGTGELFF | TGCAGCGGTCGGACAGGGGGCACCGGGGAGCTGTTTTTT
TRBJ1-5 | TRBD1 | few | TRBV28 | CASSETGGGGQPQHF | TGTGCCAGCAGTGAGACAGGGGGGGGAGGTCAGCCCCAGCATTTT
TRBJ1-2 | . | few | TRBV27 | CASSLFRTPNYGYTF | TGTGCCAGCAGTTTATTTCGGACACCGAACTATGGCTACACCTTC
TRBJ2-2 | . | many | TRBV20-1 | CSARDLGELFF | TGCAGTGCTCGGGACCTCGGGGAGCTGTTTTTT
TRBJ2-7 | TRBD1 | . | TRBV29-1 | CSVTSGTGSYEQYF | TGCAGCGTTACCTCCGGGACAGGGAGCTACGAGCAGTACTTC
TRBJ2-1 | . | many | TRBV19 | CASSGMSPNSYNEQFF | TGTGCCAGTAGTGGGATGTCGCCAAACTCCTACAATGAGCAGTTCTTC
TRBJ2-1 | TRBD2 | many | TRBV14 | CASSLRRTSGMSNEQFF | TGTGCCAGCAGCCTACGACGGACTAGCGGGATGAGTAATGAGCAGTTCTTC
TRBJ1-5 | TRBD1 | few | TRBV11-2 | CASSVGTVHQPQHF | TGTGCCAGCAGCGTAGGGACAGTTCATCAGCCCCAGCATTTT
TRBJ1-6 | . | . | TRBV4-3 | CASSQVGANNSPLHF | TGCGCCAGCAGCCAAGTGGGGGCTAATAATTCACCCCTCCACTTT
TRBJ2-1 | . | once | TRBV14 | CASSQDLGLGEQFF | TGTGCCAGCAGCCAAGATCTGGGGCTGGGGGAGCAGTTCTTC
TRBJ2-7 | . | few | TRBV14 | CASSQGFGDYEQYF | TGTGCCAGCAGCCAAGGATTTGGCGATTACGAGCAGTACTTC
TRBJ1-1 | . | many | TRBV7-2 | CASSLQGFTEAFF | TGTGCCAGCAGCTTACAGGGATTCACTGAAGCTTTCTTT
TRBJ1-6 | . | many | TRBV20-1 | CSARIRGTYNSPLHF | TGCAGTGCTAGAATACGTGGGACCTATAATTCACCCCTCCACTTT
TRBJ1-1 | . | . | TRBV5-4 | CASSPPKKTAEAFF | TGTGCCAGCAGCCCCCCAAAAAAGACAGCCGAAGCTTTCTTT
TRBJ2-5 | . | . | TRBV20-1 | CSARAGLAQETQYF | TGCAGTGCTAGAGCGGGGCTAGCCCAAGAGACCCAGTACTTC
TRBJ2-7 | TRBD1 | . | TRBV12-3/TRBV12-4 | CASRPGGYYEQYF | TGTGCCAGCAGGCCAGGGGGTTACTACGAGCAGTACTTC